The 6 T cell receptor beta chains reported below all come from one sample, sequenced in a study of a mutant IDH1 vaccine in newly diagnosed glioma. Time point in this sample: baseline, week 1 (first vaccination visit). Specified treatment: pre-vaccination baseline after standard-of-care therapy. TCRdb's table, derived via immunoSEQ multiplex PCR, lists solely in-frame clones and lacks some. Of around 89,000 clones listed, 83% are singletons. The sample in question was PBMCs, obtained from a glioma patient treated with radiotherapy, temozolomide or both. Receptors originate from a woman between 50 and 59 years old with glioma.

This clone was seen just once. The chain employs TRBV5-4 and TRBJ2-7; D might be TRBD1 (6 bases). Germline V CDR1 and CDR2: SGHNT, YYREEE (reference sequence). CDR3 length: 17 residues. V lost 4 bases, J lost 4 bases, and 24 bases lay in between. CDR3 sequence reads: CASSMGYPAGAVYEQYF. DNA for the CDR3: TGTGCCAGCAGCATGGGGTACCCAGCAGGGGCAGTATACGAGCAGTACTTC.

The chain links TRBV12-2 to TRBJ2-4; the DNA was not used to check the table's D call, TRBD1. TRBV12-2 is a recognized pseudogene. The CDR3 runs 16 residues. The CDR3 spells CASRLEKGLAKNIQYF. The DNA of the CDR3 is TGTGCAAGTCGCTTAGAAAAGGGGTTAGCCAAAAACATTCAGTACTTC.

The sample holds one count of this clone. V gene TRBV5-1 combines with J gene TRBJ1-6; possibly TRBD1 for D (5 bases). The CDR3 contains 18 residues. Germline CDR1 and CDR2: SGHRS and YFSETQ. With 5 bases removed from V and 0 bases from J, the gap between germline ends came to 18 bases. CDR3 loop: CASRKDPGIYSYNSPLHF. CDR3 DNA: TGCGCCAGCAGAAAAGACCCAGGGATCTACTCCTATAATTCACCCCTCCACTTT. Looking up the rest from reference TRBV5-1 and TRBJ1-6 gives the full variable domain: KAGVTQTPRYLIKTRGQQVTLSCSPISGHRSVSWYQQTPGQGLQFLFEYFSETQRNKGNFPGRFSGRQFSNSRSEMNVSTLELGDSALYLCASRKDPGIYSYNSPLHFGNGTRLTVT.

The chain is built from TRBV11-2 and TRBJ2-7; D gene uncertain. The CDR3 sequence is 14 residues long. Germline CDR1 and CDR2: SGHAT and FQNNGV. V lost 2 bases and J lost 2, with 10 bases in between. The CDR3 spells CASSLNRGAYEQYF. The CDR3 coding sequence is TGTGCCAGCAGCTTAAATCGCGGAGCCTACGAGCAGTACTTC.

The V call is TRBV7-8, the J call TRBJ1-5; TRBD1 matches at 11 bases. CDR1 and CDR2 from the germline V gene are SGHVS and FQNEAQ. This CDR3 spans 16 amino acids. V lost 5 bases and J lost 7; bases outside the gene matches: 10. CDR3 residues: CASSVRTGGLEQPQHF. The CDR3 DNA sequence: TGTGCCAGCAGCGTAAGGACAGGGGGCTTAGAGCAGCCCCAGCATTTT. Filled out from reference TRBV7-8 and TRBJ1-5, the complete variable domain reads GAGVSQSPRYKVAKRGQDVALRCDPISGHVSLFWYQQALGQGPEFLTYFQNEAQLDKSGLPSDRFFAERPEGSVSTLKIQRTQQEDSAVYLCASSVRTGGLEQPQHFGDGTRLSIL.

The chain recombines TRBV19 with TRBJ1-1; tentative D call: TRBD1 (6 bases). The V gene lost 5 bases and the J gene lost 0 bases, with 19 bases spanning the gap. The CDR3 covers 17 residues. Per germline, CDR1 LNHDA and CDR2 SQIVND (reference sequence). CDR3: CASSPGSTGTLNTEAFF. In DNA, the CDR3 is TGTGCCAGTAGTCCGGGGTCGACCGGGACACTGAACACTGAAGCTTTCTTT.